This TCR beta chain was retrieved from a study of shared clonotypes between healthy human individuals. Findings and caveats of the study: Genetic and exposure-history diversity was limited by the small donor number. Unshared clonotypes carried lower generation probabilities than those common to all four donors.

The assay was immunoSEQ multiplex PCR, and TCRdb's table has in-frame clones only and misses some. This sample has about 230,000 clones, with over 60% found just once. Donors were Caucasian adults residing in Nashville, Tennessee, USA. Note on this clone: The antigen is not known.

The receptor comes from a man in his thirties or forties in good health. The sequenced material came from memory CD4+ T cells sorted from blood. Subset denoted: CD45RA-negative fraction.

This chain's CDR3 is CATKGARVTDTQYF. The CDR3 DNA reads TGTGCCACGAAGGGGGCTCGAGTCACAGATACGCAGTATTTT. The chain joins TRBV10-3 to TRBJ2-3, with TRBD1 identical over 7 bases. CDR3 length: 14 amino acids. Germline V CDR1 and CDR2: ENHRY, SYGVKD. Germline trimming cut 10 bases from V and 2 bases from J; bases unmatched to any gene: 9.